This T cell receptor beta chain stems from a study of blood T cell repertoires in COVID-19 (dated by TCRdb to 2018 to 2021). With regard to the full study: Samples covering the acute and convalescent phases of COVID-19 were provided by collaborators in the United States, Italy and Spain. The material from the prospective study consisted of cDNA or gDNA derived from T cells, B-cell-depleted T cells, or PBMCs. The dataset comprised deeply sampled blood TCRbeta repertoires from subjects exposed to, actively infected with, or recovered from COVID-19. A freely available public database, intended as a resource for researchers studying the immune response to SARS-CoV-2, is where the repertoires were released. Samples were obtained from the ongoing ImmuneRACE study (first 160 participants) and from roughly 1,300 subjects provided by 6 global collaborators. Sample metadata almost always included a de-identified subject ID, COVID-19 status, age in years and sex. Where HLA class I and class II types were available, the types were taken from metadata supplied by the sample provider, not from assay-based typing. Here is what the overall study found, with its caveats: Clinical and demographic metadata were provided uncurated, with the amount varying by source and participant.

The immunoSEQ Assay, a bias-controlled multiplex PCR, was used to amplify TCRbeta CDR3 regions from genomic DNA. The paper's processing steps were these. Nucleated cell counts per sample were estimated from amplification of reference gene primers within the assay. Sequence reads were collapsed and filtered to measure the absolute abundance of every unique TCRbeta CDR3 rearrangement. Productive Simpson clonality was computed per sample as the square root of Simpson's diversity index over productive rearrangements. TCRdb retrieved this table from immuneACCESS and kept in-frame rearrangements only. Not all clones are present; in checked studies, unresolved V genes account for under half, and no reason is known for the remainder. V, J and clone size derive from that table, while D and trimming were established from the DNA sequence. Recorded for this sample are roughly 100,000 clones; 70% to 85% of them occurred a single time. Approximately 9.8% of the sample lies in the top ten.

CDR1 and CDR2, per the germline V gene (reference sequence), are SGHNT and YYREEE. The CDR3 covers 14 residues, taking in both the cysteine and the phenylalanine. Of all the DNA, just the CDR3 is kept, 42 bases in frame from base 1. The junction shows trimming of 6 bases on V and 1 base on J, plus 11 bases between the germline ends. In regard to this clone: Its binding antigen is unknown. The sample holds no much larger clone one base away, and base qualities are not on file.

Whole blood was collected in K2EDTA tubes by collaborating institutions according to the institutions' own protocols. For TCRbeta analysis, collaborators shipped samples in one of three forms: frozen whole blood, isolated PBMCs, or DNA extracted from either of those sample types. The specimen was peripheral blood. Recombination linked TRBV5-4 to TRBJ2-1; the D segment could be TRBD2, given 6 matching bases. This TCR derives from a man aged 55 to 70 with active or convalescent COVID-19. The bases read TGTGCCAGCACCCCCGGGAGTTCCTACAATGAGCAGTTCTTC. Translation gives CASTPGSSYNEQFF.